The present entry profiles one T cell receptor beta chain with its context. Some clones are missing from TCRdb's copy, which holds only in-frame ones; the method was immunoSEQ multiplex PCR. The data contain over 10,000 clones, 76% of them singletons. Trimming removed 5 bases at V and 3 bases at J, with 11 bases between. This CDR3 is 13 amino acids long. CDR1 and CDR2 (germline): SGHTA, FQGNSA. This specimen belongs to a study of tumor-infiltrating lymphocytes in localized non-small cell lung cancer. Material for sequencing was uninvolved lung tissue not adjacent to the tumor. V and J are TRBV7-2 and TRBJ2-7; D tentatively fits TRBD1 or TRBD2 (5 bases each). The source is a human donor with non-small cell lung cancer. DNA of the CDR3: TGTGCCAGCAGCCCTGGGGGATTCTACGAGCAGTACTTC. This sequence encodes CASSPGGFYEQYF.